The 18 T cell receptor beta chains below were found in one sample sequenced in a study of cytomegalovirus exposure and HLA in healthy donors. Primers: 60 Vbeta forward and 13 Jbeta reverse. Only in-frame clones appear in the TCRdb table, and some are missing; sequencing was by immunoSEQ multiplex PCR. The table has more than 110,000 clones, roughly 10% seen once. The sequencing sample was made of PBMCs. The receptors stem from a man in his forties or fifties in good health and CMV-seronegative.

As to this clone: Other DNA sequences in this specimen translate into the identical CDR3. The chain recombines TRBV11-2 with TRBJ2-7, with TRBD2 matching over 11 bases. V lost 5 bases to trimming and J lost 3 bases; unmatched junction nucleotides: 6. Germline V gives CDR1 SGHAT, CDR2 FQNNGV. The CDR3 extends over 15 amino acids. The CDR3, as DNA: TGTGCCAGCAGCCTCCTAGCGGGAGGTAACTACGAGCAGTACTTC. This translates into CASSLLAGGNYEQYF.

There are a few counts of this clone. The chain recombines TRBV19 with TRBJ2-7, with TRBD1 identical over 11 bases. Germline CDR1 LNHDA, CDR2 SQIVND (reference sequence). The trim removed 3 bases at V and 0 bases at J, leaving 1 base unmatched. This CDR3 is 15 amino acids long. This CDR3 is CASSIGTGGSYEQYF. CDR3 sequence (DNA): TGTGCCAGTAGTATTGGGACAGGGGGCTCCTACGAGCAGTACTTC.

In its sample, this clone was seen a few times. The V and J genes are TRBV29-1 and TRBJ1-2; possibly TRBD1 for D (6 bases). The CDR3 has 11 amino acids. Germline V gene data show CDR1 as SQVTM and CDR2 as ANQGSEA. Here the CDR3 DNA reads TGCAGTGCACAAGGGACATATGGCTACACCTTC. Translating gives CSAQGTYGYTF.

This clone showed up just a few times. The genes are TRBV19 and TRBJ1-1; D may be TRBD1 (5 bases). Trimming cost V 3 bases and J 0 bases, with 23 bases left between them. This CDR3 is 19 amino acids long. The V gene's germline CDR1 is LNHDA and CDR2 SQIVND (reference sequence). Written as DNA, the CDR3 is TGTGCCAGTAGTATCAGGGTAGGATCGACCCAATTTATGAACACTGAAGCTTTCTTT. This translates into CASSIRVGSTQFMNTEAFF.

A few counts support this clone. V usage is TRBV19 and J usage is TRBJ1-5; D perhaps matches TRBD1 (6 bases). The CDR3 covers 14 residues. Germline loops: CDR1 LNHDA, CDR2 SQIVND (reference sequence). Between the trimmed V and J ends, which lost 4 bases and 7 bases, there was a span of 14 bases. This CDR3 reads CASSTPGGQQPQHF. The CDR3 nucleotides read TGTGCCAGTAGTACCCCCGGGGGGCAACAGCCCCAGCATTTT.

This clone was detected only a few times. The V gene is TRBV5-4, the J gene TRBJ1-1; D possibly corresponds to TRBD1 (6 bases). The CDR3 contains 15 residues. V lost 0 bases and J lost 9, with 18 bases in between. Germline loops: CDR1 SGHNT, CDR2 YYREEE (reference sequence). CDR3 nucleotides: TGTGCCAGCAGCTTGGCGAGGTCAGGGGTCCTCAAAGCTTTCTTT. This translates into CASSLARSGVLKAFF.

This clone came up a few times. The chain joins TRBV4-1 to TRBJ1-4, with 10 bases that match TRBD1. The CDR3 runs to 16 residues. With 2 bases clipped from V and 6 bases from J, the junction kept 6 bases outside the gene matches. Germline CDR1 is MGHRA and CDR2 is YSYEKL. CDR3 residues: CASSQRRTGGDEKLFF. For the CDR3, the DNA is TGCGCCAGCAGCCAAAGGAGGACAGGGGGGGATGAAAAACTGTTTTTT.

A word on this clone: One end of the junction is discordant with germline, which a read error may explain. The J gene is TRBJ1-2, the V gene TRBV2; TRBD1 matches at 12 bases. Germline V gene lookup returns CDR1 SNHLY and CDR2 FYNNEI. The CDR3 is 15 residues long. The CDR3 spells CASSLKGQGAGGYPF. CDR3 DNA: TGTGCCAGCAGCCTAAAGGGACAGGGGGCGGGTGGCTACCCCTTC.

This chain links TRBV7-2 with TRBJ1-2; 7 nucleotides line up with TRBD1. V lost 1 base to trimming and J lost 7 bases; unmatched junction nucleotides: 6. Germline-derived CDR1 and CDR2 are SGHTA and FQGNSA. CDR3 size: 14 residues. Written as DNA, the CDR3 is TGTGCCAGCAGCTTAGGACAGGGAAACGGTGGCTACACCTTC. It encodes CASSLGQGNGGYTF.

The genes are TRBV11-2 and TRBJ1-1; tentative D call: TRBD1 (6 bases). The CDR3 loop spans 16 amino acids. Trimming shortened V by 6 bases and J by 6 bases, and 23 bases separated the two germline ends. The germline V gene encodes CDR1 SGHAT and CDR2 FQNNGV. CDR3 residues: CASSIFPKGVRPEAFF. The DNA for the CDR3 is TGTGCCAGCAGTATTTTCCCTAAGGGGGTCCGCCCTGAAGCTTTCTTT.

The gene calls are TRBV5-1 and TRBJ1-3; D gene ambiguous. Per germline, CDR1 SGHRS and CDR2 YFSETQ. The V and J ends lost 8 bases and 0 bases respectively, with 12 bases between them. CDR3 length equals 14 residues. CDR3 region: CASQEDYSGNTIYF. Here the CDR3 DNA reads TGCGCCAGTCAGGAAGATTACTCTGGAAACACCATATATTTT.

This clone was seen a few times. The chain links TRBV20-1 to TRBJ2-7; a weak D match, TRBD2 (5 bases). CDR1 DFQATT and CDR2 SNEGSKA come from the germline V gene (reference sequence). This CDR3 contains 11 residues. Trimming removed 5 bases from V and 5 bases from J, with 10 bases in between. CDR3 sequence: CSAWESHEQYF. CDR3 in DNA: TGCAGTGCTTGGGAGAGCCACGAGCAGTACTTC.

The rearrangement links TRBV19 to TRBJ2-2; 9 bases map to TRBD1. Per germline, CDR1 LNHDA and CDR2 SQIVND (reference sequence). The CDR3 spans 14 residues. The J segment lost 5 bases and the V segment lost 8 bases, leaving 6 bases of the junction unmatched. CDR3 bases: TGTGCCAGTTTACCACAGGGGGCGACCGGGGAGCTGTTTTTT. It specifies CASLPQGATGELFF.

V is TRBV7-2 and J is TRBJ1-5, with D possibly TRBD1 on 5 matching bases. Germline V CDR1 and CDR2: SGHTA, FQGNSA. Trimming shortened V by 1 base and J by 0 bases, and 13 bases separated the two germline ends. The CDR3 spans 17 residues. CDR3 sequence: CASSLGGVGYSNQPQHF. In nucleotides, the CDR3 is TGTGCCAGCAGCTTAGGGGGGGTAGGATATAGCAATCAGCCCCAGCATTTT.

CDR3 region: CASSLGWGSVNEKLFF. DNA for the CDR3: TGTGCCAGCAGCTTAGGTTGGGGCAGCGTCAATGAAAAACTGTTTTTT. The chain combines TRBV7-2 with TRBJ1-4; D perhaps matches TRBD1 (5 bases). The V gene's germline CDR1 is SGHTA and CDR2 FQGNSA. V lost 1 base to trimming and J lost 5 bases, with 14 bases between them. The CDR3 sequence is 16 residues long. The complete variable domain, with remaining parts taken from reference TRBV7-2 and TRBJ1-4, reads GAGVSQSPSNKVTEKGKDVELRCDPISGHTALYWYRQSLGQGLEFLIYFQGNSAPDKSGLPSDRFSAERTGGSVSTLTIQRTQQEDSAVYLCASSLGWGSVNEKLFFGSGTQLSVL.

This clone was found a few times. J is TRBJ2-7 and V is TRBV20-1; D gene uncertain. Germline CDR1 reads DFQATT; CDR2 reads SNEGSKA (reference sequence). V lost 0 bases, J lost 2 bases, and 2 bases lay in between. The CDR3 covers 11 residues. The CDR3 sequence: CSARDAYEQYF. The CDR3 nucleotides read TGCAGTGCTAGAGACGCCTACGAGCAGTACTTC.

This clone came up a few times. The rearrangement joins TRBV12-5 to TRBJ2-3, with D unclear. Germline V gives CDR1 LGHNT, CDR2 FRNRAP. Trimming took off 0 bases at V and 2 bases at J, with 15 bases between the two ends. There are 17 residues in the CDR3. The CDR3 coding sequence is TGTGCTAGTGGTTTGGTACCTCGAGGCAGATCCACAGATACGCAGTATTTT. Translated, it gives CASGLVPRGRSTDTQYF.

This clone was seen more than once but under ten times. The chain is built from TRBV7-8 and TRBJ2-7, with a possible D match to TRBD2 (5 bases). The V and J ends lost 2 bases and 3 bases respectively, with 5 bases between them. The CDR3 has 12 amino acids. Germline V gives CDR1 SGHVS, CDR2 FQNEAQ. The CDR3 bases are TGTGCCAGCAGCTTACGGGGCTACGAGCAGTACTTC. Its protein is CASSLRGYEQYF.